The clone carrying this TCR beta chain was observed many times. As yet, its antigen is unknown. This record belongs to a study of liver allograft versus peripheral blood T cells. Study background: The authors compared T cell receptor repertoires in transplanted livers with those in the peripheral blood of recipients.

Overall study results and limits: Reports indicated that T cell receptor repertoires inside liver allografts differed from those in peripheral blood.

One entry per CDR3 protein results from TCRdb running MiXCR on the reads. Of 9,000 to 10,000 distinct CDR3 sequences listed, about 18% were seen once; the top ten hold 1% to 1.5%. V lost 5 bases to trimming and J lost 6 bases, with 14 bases between them. CDR1 and CDR2 from the germline V gene are SEHNR and FQNEAQ (reference sequence). The CDR3 length is 14 residues. The source of this sequence is a human patient who had a liver transplant. Some T cells may arise from the graft donor. The chain couples TRBV7-9 to TRBJ1-5; D call uncertain. The CDR3 DNA reads TGTGCCAGCAGCCACTCGGGGTTGAGTCAGCCCCAGCATTTT. Its protein is CASSHSGLSQPQHF.